This TCR beta chain was obtained from a study of T cells in Graves' hyperthyroidism and ophthalmopathy. This clonotype has only a few counts. Its antigen remains unknown. From RNA transcripts, TCR beta CDR3 regions were amplified. TCR CDR3 regions were first amplified by RT-PCR with HTBI primers. TCRdb re-called the multiplex PCR reads with MiXCR, one entry per CDR3 protein. The repertoire includes a few hundred thousand distinct CDR3 sequences, more than 20% of them detected once, and 70% to 75% sits in the top ten. There are 15 residues in the CDR3. Per the germline V gene, CDR1 is SGHDT and CDR2 is YYEEEE. Trimming took off 7 bases at V and 0 bases at J, with 16 bases between the two ends. Overall study results and limits: Researchers report that a 13 V-J model separated ophthalmopathy from stable hyperthyroidism.

The chain recombines TRBV5-6 with TRBJ1-1; D is perhaps TRBD1 (6 bases). The clonotype originates from a man aged 50-60 years with Graves' hyperthyroidism. The specimen sequenced was blood. The CDR3 loop reads CASWEGGGMNTEAFF. The CDR3, as DNA: TGTGCCAGCTGGGAGGGGGGCGGAATGAACACTGAAGCTTTCTTT.